What follows are 23 T cell receptor beta chains derived from one specimen sequenced in a study of cytomegalovirus exposure and HLA in healthy donors (dated 2017 in TCRdb). Receptor libraries were prepared by the immunoSEQ multiplex PCR assay. The multiplex PCR relied on a mix of 60 forward primers for TCR Vbeta segments and 13 reverse primers for TCR Jbeta segments. TCRdb stores this immuneACCESS table with in-frame sequences only. Part of the clones is absent; in the studies checked, under half of the shortfall reflects unresolved V genes, and no reason is known for the rest. The sample contains under 200,000 clones, less than 80% of them found a single time. The biggest ten clones account for roughly 0.76% of the sample. The sequenced sample was PBMCs. The receptors derive from a female donor in good health and CMV-seronegative.

The chain recombines TRBV7-2 with TRBJ2-7; 7 nucleotides line up with TRBD2. Germline CDR1 and CDR2: SGHTA and FQGNSA. V trimming: 3 bases; J trimming: 6 bases; junction bases outside the gene matches: 14. This CDR3 spans 16 amino acids. The CDR3 here is CASSFSRSGIAGEQYF. The CDR3 nucleotides are TGTGCCAGCAGCTTTAGTAGGAGCGGGATTGCGGGCGAGCAGTACTTC.

The J gene is TRBJ2-7, the V gene TRBV21-1; the DNA was not used to check the table's D call, TRBD2. TRBV21-1 is flagged as a pseudogene. The CDR3 is made up of 15 amino acids. The CDR3: CASISGLAETYEQYF. CDR3 in DNA: TGTGCCAGCATCTCGGGACTAGCGGAAACCTACGAGCAGTACTTC.

The chain has TRBV10-2 and TRBJ2-7; D not certain. Per the germline V gene, CDR1 is WSHSY and CDR2 is SAAADI. Trimming shortened V by 3 bases and J by 0 bases, and 12 bases separated the two germline ends. The CDR3 is 15 amino acids. CDR3 in amino acids: CASSDGLTSSYEQYF. CDR3 nucleotides: TGCGCCAGCAGTGACGGTCTAACGAGCTCCTACGAGCAGTACTTC.

This clone appeared a few times. The chain combines TRBV19 with TRBJ1-1; D is unresolved. Between the trimmed V and J ends, which lost 6 bases and 3 bases, there was a span of 17 bases. The CDR3 spans 15 residues. Germline CDR1 and CDR2: LNHDA and SQIVND (reference sequence). Written as DNA, the CDR3 is TGTGCCAGTAGGGATGGGAAGGGAGCTTACACTGAAGCTTTCTTT. Protein sequence: CASRDGKGAYTEAFF.

CDR3 sequence reads: CASSPGVEQTNEKLFF. CDR3 coding DNA: TGCGCCAGCAGCCCGGGGGTGGAACAAACTAATGAAAAACTGTTTTTT. The rearrangement joins TRBV5-1 to TRBJ1-4; D might be TRBD1 (5 bases). CDR1 SGHRS and CDR2 YFSETQ come from the germline V gene. Between the trimmed V and J ends, which lost 4 bases and 1 base, there was a span of 14 bases. This CDR3 is built from 16 residues.

The rearrangement joins TRBV6-6 to TRBJ1-5; 7 nucleotides match TRBD1. V trimming: 4 bases; J trimming: 4 bases; junction bases outside the gene matches: 7. The V gene's germline CDR1 is MNHNY and CDR2 SVGAGI (reference sequence). The CDR3 is 15 residues long. The CDR3 spells CASSSLQGRNQPQHF. In DNA, the CDR3 is TGTGCCAGCAGTTCCCTACAGGGGAGGAATCAGCCCCAGCATTTT.

This chain connects TRBV5-4 to TRBJ2-7; possibly TRBD1 for D (5 bases). Trimming left V 5 bases short and J 3 bases short, with 18 bases between. CDR3 size: 15 residues. Germline loops: CDR1 SGHNT, CDR2 YYREEE (reference sequence). The CDR3: CASRTDRPLVYEQYF. CDR3 DNA: TGTGCCAGCAGGACCGACAGACCTCTCGTCTACGAGCAGTACTTC.

This sequence joins TRBV6-5 and TRBJ1-2; unclear D gene. The CDR3 is 14 residues long. The V end was cut by 5 bases, the J end by 4 bases, with 14 bases between. Germline CDR1 and CDR2: MNHEY and SVGAGI. CDR3 coding DNA: TGTGCCAGCAGTGAACTCGGGTTTGGCTATGGCTACACCTTC. Translating it yields CASSELGFGYGYTF.

The rearrangement uses TRBV18 and TRBJ2-7; 9 bases are shared with TRBD1. The CDR3 consists of 17 residues. The V segment lost 8 bases and the J segment 3 bases; nucleotides outside the gene matches: 17. Germline CDR1 and CDR2: KGHSH and LQKENI. Here the CDR3 DNA reads TGTGCCAGCACTCCGGGACAGGGCAGCGGCTCCCTCTACGAGCAGTACTTC. It encodes CASTPGQGSGSLYEQYF.

This chain uses TRBV15 with TRBJ2-5, with TRBD1 matching 7 bases. The CDR3 runs to 14 residues. V was clipped by 5 bases and J by 5 bases; unmatched bases: 8. The germline V gene encodes CDR1 LNHNV and CDR2 YYDKDF (reference sequence). The CDR3 is CATSPRTGVETQYF. The CDR3 nucleotides are TGTGCCACCAGCCCCCGGACAGGTGTGGAGACCCAGTACTTC.

The V gene is TRBV9, the J gene TRBJ2-1; a possible D gene is TRBD1 (6 bases). V lost 7 bases, J lost 12 bases, and 14 bases lay in between. The CDR3 loop spans 11 amino acids. CDR1 is SGDLS, CDR2 YYNGEE, per germline. In DNA, the CDR3 is TGTGCCAGCTCCACAGGGACCACGCAGTTCTTC. It specifies CASSTGTTQFF.

This clone appeared once. The rearrangement links TRBV2 to TRBJ1-6; TRBD1 aligns across 8 bases. The V gene's germline CDR1 is SNHLY and CDR2 FYNNEI. V trimming: 6 bases; J trimming: 5 bases; junction bases outside the gene matches: 3. The CDR3 runs to 14 residues. Written as DNA, the CDR3 is TGTGCCAGCAGGCTGACAGGGGATAATTCACCCCTCCACTTT. Residues: CASRLTGDNSPLHF.

The chain recombines TRBV7-3 with TRBJ2-1, with 10 bases that match TRBD2. From germline, CDR1 is SGHTA and CDR2 FQGTGA. Losses at the gene ends were 5 bases for V and 10 bases for J; bases not matched to a gene: 8. This CDR3 region has 14 residues. DNA of the CDR3: TGTGCCAGCAGCCAGACTAGCGGGTTTGTGGAGCAGTTCTTC. The encoded protein is CASSQTSGFVEQFF.

The chain recombines TRBV4-1 with TRBJ2-1; TRBD2 matches at 10 bases. The CDR3 has 16 residues. The ends lost 2 bases at V and 8 bases at J; junction bases unmatched: 9. Germline V gene lookup returns CDR1 MGHRA and CDR2 YSYEKL. The CDR3 reads CASSQLLAGVGDEQFF. The CDR3 DNA follows: TGCGCCAGCAGCCAACTCCTAGCGGGGGTCGGGGATGAGCAGTTCTTC.

The chain uses TRBV18 and TRBJ2-1; TRBD2 might be the D (6 bases). Germline CDR1 and CDR2: KGHSH and LQKENI. Trimming left V 3 bases short and J 9 bases short, with 9 bases between. The CDR3 extends over 12 amino acids. The CDR3 sequence is CASSPREAEQFF. In nucleotides, the CDR3 is TGTGCCAGCTCACCTAGGGAGGCTGAGCAGTTCTTC. The variable domain in full, with the rest retrieved from reference TRBV18 and TRBJ2-1, is NAGVMQNPRHLVRRRGQEARLRCSPMKGHSHVYWYRQLPEEGLKFMVYLQKENIIDESGMPKERFSAEFPKEGPSILRIQQVVRGDSAAYFCASSPREAEQFFGPGTRLTVL.

The gene calls are TRBV19 and TRBJ2-6; tentatively, D is TRBD2 (6 bases). The ends were cut back, 4 bases at V and 2 bases at J, with 9 bases in the middle. Germline assignment: CDR1 LNHDA and CDR2 SQIVND (reference sequence). The CDR3 runs 15 residues. The CDR3 sequence is CASSTGVTGANVLTF. The CDR3 DNA reads as TGTGCCAGTAGTACGGGGGTTACTGGGGCCAACGTCCTGACTTTC. The entire variable domain, with the rest obtained from reference TRBV19 and TRBJ2-6, is as follows: DGGITQSPKYLFRKEGQNVTLSCEQNLNHDAMYWYRQDPGQGLRLIYYSQIVNDFQKGDIAEGYSVSREKKESFPLTVTSAQKNPTAFYLCASSTGVTGANVLTFGAGSRLTVL.

The chain employs TRBV19 and TRBJ1-1; 9 bases fit TRBD1. Germline V lookup: CDR1 LNHDA, CDR2 SQIVND (reference sequence). This CDR3 has 15 residues. J gave up 1 base and V 3 bases, and 3 bases lay outside the gene matches. The DNA of the CDR3 is TGTGCCAGTAGTATTGGACAGGGGAGGAACACTGAAGCTTTCTTT. Its protein is CASSIGQGRNTEAFF.

In its sample, this clone was seen once. The J gene is TRBJ1-1, the V gene TRBV19, with 10 bases identical to TRBD1. Germline CDR1 reads LNHDA; CDR2 reads SQIVND (reference sequence). V lost 7 bases and J lost 4; bases outside the gene matches: 6. The CDR3 covers 14 residues. CDR3 sequence (DNA): TGTGCCAGTACCGACAGGGGGCTGAGCACTGAAGCTTTCTTT. Translating gives CASTDRGLSTEAFF. Together with reference TRBV19 and TRBJ1-1, the CDR3 gives the full variable domain: DGGITQSPKYLFRKEGQNVTLSCEQNLNHDAMYWYRQDPGQGLRLIYYSQIVNDFQKGDIAEGYSVSREKKESFPLTVTSAQKNPTAFYLCASTDRGLSTEAFFGQGTRLTVV.

V and J are TRBV5-1 and TRBJ2-1; 7 nucleotides match TRBD1. V lost 6 bases and J lost 6; bases outside the gene matches: 9. Per the germline V gene, CDR1 is SGHRS and CDR2 is YFSETQ. The CDR3 runs to 14 residues. CDR3 nucleotides: TGCGCCAGCACCCCTGGGGCAGGGGGCAATGAGCAGTTCTTC. Translating it yields CASTPGAGGNEQFF.

V is TRBV18 and J is TRBJ2-3, with 9 positions matching TRBD1. The V gene's germline CDR1 is KGHSH and CDR2 LQKENI. The ends lost 9 bases at V and 6 bases at J; junction bases unmatched: 10. This CDR3 has 14 amino acids. The chain's CDR3 is CASHPDRGYDTQYF. The CDR3 DNA reads as TGTGCCAGTCACCCGGACAGGGGTTACGATACGCAGTATTTT.

This chain joins TRBV27 and TRBJ2-2; TRBD2 agrees at 7 bases. CDR1 is MNHEY and CDR2 is SMNVEV in the germline V gene (reference sequence). V shed 0 bases, J shed 5 bases, and the junction held 6 bases outside the gene matches. The CDR3 length is 16 residues. In DNA, the CDR3 is TGTGCCAGCAGTTTATCGGGCGGGAGCCGTACCGGGGAGCTGTTTTTT. This translates into CASSLSGGSRTGELFF.

V and J are TRBV6-1 and TRBJ1-2; D is perhaps TRBD1 (6 bases). CDR1 is MNHNS, CDR2 SASEGT, per germline. The CDR3 is made up of 15 amino acids. V gave up 2 bases and J gave up 8 bases, with 18 bases separating them. The CDR3 nucleotides are TGTGCCAGCAGTGAATGGAGGGGAGGGACATGGGGCTACACCTTC. Amino acid sequence: CASSEWRGGTWGYTF.

CDR3 amino acids: CAWSQGGNQPQHF. The CDR3 DNA reads as TGTGCCTGGTCACAGGGCGGGAATCAGCCCCAGCATTTT. The V and J genes are TRBV30 and TRBJ1-5, with a tentative D call TRBD1 (6 bases). The CDR3 runs to 13 residues. The germline gives CDR1 GTSNPN, CDR2 SVGIG (reference sequence). Trimming removed 5 bases at V and 4 bases at J, with 12 bases between.